This T cell receptor (beta chain) is from a study of blood T cell repertoires in COVID-19. Sequencing used immunoSEQ multiplex PCR; TCRdb keeps in-frame clones, though not all of them. The sample has some 320,000 clones, 90% seen once; the top ten hold almost 4%. This clone occurred once. The source is a woman in her twenties or thirties who had been exposed to COVID-19. The sequenced sample was PBMCs or T cells enriched from blood (not recorded which).

The CDR3 here is CASSYGTGEVSYEQYF. For the CDR3, the DNA is TGTGCCAGCAGTTACGGTACAGGCGAGGTTTCCTACGAGCAGTACTTC. The chain recombines TRBV6-5 with TRBJ2-7, with D possibly matching TRBD1 (5 bases). Trimming left V 2 bases short and J 1 base short, with 15 bases between. The CDR3 length is 16 residues. Per the germline V gene, CDR1 is MNHEY and CDR2 is SVGAGI.